This T cell receptor (beta chain) originates from a study of blood T cell repertoires in COVID-19. As to this clone: This sample includes further DNA sequences coding for the same CDR3.

Clones were read by immunoSEQ multiplex PCR, and TCRdb kept only the in-frame ones, dropping some. The table has 300,000 to 400,000 clones, about four fifths seen once. The CDR3 runs to 13 residues. CDR1 SQVTM and CDR2 ANQGSEA come from the germline V gene. The germline V and J ends were trimmed by 4 bases and 0 bases, with 9 bases remaining between them. Material: peripheral blood. This sequence was found in a man between 25 and 39 years old with active or convalescent COVID-19. The J gene is TRBJ1-1, the V gene TRBV29-1; a weak D match, TRBD1 (5 bases). The DNA for the CDR3 is TGCAGCGTTGCGGGAGGGGTGAACACTGAAGCTTTCTTT. As protein: CSVAGGVNTEAFF.